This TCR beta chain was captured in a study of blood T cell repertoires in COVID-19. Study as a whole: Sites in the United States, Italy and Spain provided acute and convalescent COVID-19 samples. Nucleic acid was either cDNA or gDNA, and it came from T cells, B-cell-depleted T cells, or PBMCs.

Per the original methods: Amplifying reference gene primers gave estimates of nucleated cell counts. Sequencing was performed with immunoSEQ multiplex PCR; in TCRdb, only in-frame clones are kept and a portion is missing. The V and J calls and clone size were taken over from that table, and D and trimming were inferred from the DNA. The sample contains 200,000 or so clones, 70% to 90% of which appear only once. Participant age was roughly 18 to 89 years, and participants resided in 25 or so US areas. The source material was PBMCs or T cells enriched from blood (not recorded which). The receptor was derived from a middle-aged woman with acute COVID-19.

This chain's CDR3 is CASSYSQEIAYEQYF. In DNA form, the CDR3 reads TGTGCCAGCAGTTACTCGCAGGAAATCGCCTACGAGCAGTACTTC. The genes are TRBV6-6 and TRBJ2-7; D not resolved. Germline V gene sequence: CDR1 MNHNY, CDR2 SVGAGI (reference sequence). The V and J ends lost 0 bases and 2 bases respectively, with 11 bases between them. The CDR3 has 15 amino acids.